This T cell receptor (beta chain) was recovered during a study of shared clonotypes between healthy human individuals. On the study more broadly: Donor ages ranged 18 to 49 years: a couple of women, a few men. Study conclusions and caveats: Generation of non-shared clonotypes was less probable than generation of clonotypes shared by all four donors.

Trimming took 5 bases from V and 8 from J; bases not matched to a gene: 14. The CDR3 contains 15 residues. CDR1 and CDR2 (germline): MDHEN, SYDVKM. Concerning this clone itself: The antigen is unknown.

Samples underwent the assay at deep level. Produced via immunoSEQ multiplex PCR; TCRdb's table is partial and in-frame only. This table holds some 2.4 million clones, over 85% found once. CD45RA+ naive and CD45RA-negative memory subsets were separated from CD4+ cells. The source is a man aged 18 to 30 in good health. Some clones in this sample may be carry-over from other donors' samples. The sample comprised naive CD4+ T cells from PBMCs. Subset given: CD45RA+ positively selected. This rearrangement joins TRBV28 to TRBJ1-2; 7 nucleotides align to TRBD1. The CDR3 DNA is TGTGCCAGCAGTCGCCTTACGACAGGGAACCTCGGCTACACCTTC. Its protein product is CASSRLTTGNLGYTF.